The present TCR beta chain was sequenced within a study of shared clonotypes between healthy human individuals. The CDR3 has 15 residues. The V gene's germline CDR1 is MDHEN and CDR2 SYDVKM. After removal of 5 bases from V and 5 bases from J, the junction contained 10 bases not matched to a gene. It was into CD45RA+ naive and CD45RA-negative memory subsets that the CD4+ cells were split. Original processing methods: Filtering differed because ImmunoSEQ produced junction-only sequences that carried no quality scores. Some clones are missing from TCRdb's copy, which holds only in-frame ones; the method was immunoSEQ multiplex PCR. For V, J and clone size, that table is used; D and trimming come from the DNA. The sample has 980,000 or so clones; around three quarters are singletons.

Source material: memory CD4+ T cells sorted from blood. The subset here: CD45RA-negative fraction. The sequence was obtained from a young man in good health. The chain has TRBV28 and TRBJ1-2, with 8 bases identical to TRBD1. The CDR3, as DNA: TGTGCCAGCAGTGCCACAGGGGGTGGGAGATATGGCTACACCTTC. It encodes CASSATGGGRYGYTF.